These T cell receptor beta chains were read from a single sample in a study of human T cells and chemical hapten exposure. TCRdb independently ran MiXCR on the RACE reads; one entry per CDR3 protein. The table shows about 100,000 distinct CDR3 sequences, with about an eighth occurring only once. The sample here was whole blood, taken in connection with sensitization to the hapten diphenylcyclopropenone (DPC). Source of these receptors: a middle-aged woman with alopecia areata. Some clones in this sample may be carry-over from other donors' samples. Each CDR3 is given with its conserved first and last residue. The D gene is left open where the match is weak. The listing skips clone size in some rows; elsewhere it reads once, few, many or a size class.

j_gene,v_gene,d_gene,len,abundance,CDR3aa,CDR3nt
TRBJ2-7,TRBV4-3,.,14,few,CASSRSGASYEQYF,TGCGCCAGCAGCCGATCGGGGGCCTCCTACGAGCAGTACTTC
TRBJ1-2,TRBV6-5,.,15,.,CASSYSPRRGYGYTF,TGTGCCAGCAGTTACTCGCCCCGGCGGGGCTATGGCTACACCTTC
TRBJ2-7,TRBV28,.,14,many,CASSPTQASYEQYF,TGTGCCAGCAGTCCGACGCAGGCATCCTACGAGCAGTACTTC
TRBJ1-1,TRBV4-3,TRBD1,16,many,CASSRTRTGPNTEAFF,TGCGCCAGCAGTCGAACCCGGACAGGGCCTAACACTGAAGCTTTCTTT
TRBJ2-2,TRBV24-1,.,15,many,CATSDPRQNTGELFF,TGTGCCACCAGTGACCCCCGACAGAACACCGGGGAGCTGTTTTTT
TRBJ1-4,TRBV7-2,TRBD1,15,many,CASSLDRGWGEKLFF,TGTGCCAGCAGCTTGGACAGGGGATGGGGTGAAAAACTGTTTTTT
TRBJ1-1,TRBV6-2/TRBV6-3,.,15,few,CASSYSPGMNTEAFF,TGTGCCAGCAGTTACTCCCCGGGCATGAACACTGAAGCTTTCTTT
TRBJ2-7,TRBV28,TRBD2,18,.,CASSLPGTSGSRRDEQYF,TGTGCCAGCAGTTTACCCGGGACTAGCGGGAGCCGACGGGACGAGCAGTACTTC
TRBJ2-7,TRBV9,TRBD2,15,many,CASSSRDSGIRGQYF,TGTGCCAGCAGCTCCCGGGATAGCGGGATAAGGGGGCAGTACTTC
TRBJ2-1,TRBV6-5,TRBD2,14,many,CASRTRAGVYEQFF,TGTGCCAGCAGGACCCGAGCGGGGGTTTATGAGCAGTTCTTC
TRBJ2-7,TRBV7-2,.,15,.,CASLPSWGAADEQYF,TGTGCCTCACTCCCCAGCTGGGGGGCAGCCGACGAGCAGTACTTC
TRBJ1-1,TRBV7-2,TRBD1,13,many,CASSLATGGRAFF,TGTGCCAGCAGCTTAGCTACAGGGGGTCGAGCTTTCTTT
TRBJ2-3,TRBV6-6,.,15,many,CASSPERGRGDTQYF,TGTGCCAGCAGCCCCGAGAGGGGGCGGGGAGATACGCAGTATTTT
TRBJ2-2,TRBV20-1,.,12,.,CSASSSPGELFF,TGCAGTGCCAGTTCTAGCCCCGGGGAGCTGTTTTTT
TRBJ1-1,TRBV28,.,14,.,CASTVEQGMTEAFF,TGTGCCAGCACCGTGGAACAGGGAATGACTGAAGCTTTCTTT
TRBJ2-5,TRBV20-1,.,13,many,CSARERAQETQYF,TGCAGTGCTAGAGAAAGGGCCCAAGAGACCCAGTACTTC
TRBJ2-7,TRBV4-3,TRBD2,16,many,CASSQDNSGASYEQYF,TGCGCCAGCAGCCAAGATAATAGCGGGGCCTCCTACGAGCAGTACTTC
TRBJ1-1,TRBV4-1,TRBD1,15,.,CASSQVPTGSTEAFF,TGCGCCAGCAGCCAAGTGCCGACAGGGTCCACTGAAGCTTTCTTT
TRBJ2-3,TRBV7-2,TRBD2,12,few,CAIGLAGDTQYF,TGTGCCATCGGACTAGCCGGGGATACGCAGTATTTT
TRBJ2-1,TRBV4-1,.,13,many,CASSWRGGGEQFF,TGCGCCAGCAGCTGGAGGGGGGGCGGTGAGCAGTTCTTC
TRBJ2-2,TRBV2,TRBD1,16,many,CASTNTGGSDTGELFF,TGTGCCAGCACTAACACAGGGGGCAGTGACACCGGGGAGCTGTTTTTT